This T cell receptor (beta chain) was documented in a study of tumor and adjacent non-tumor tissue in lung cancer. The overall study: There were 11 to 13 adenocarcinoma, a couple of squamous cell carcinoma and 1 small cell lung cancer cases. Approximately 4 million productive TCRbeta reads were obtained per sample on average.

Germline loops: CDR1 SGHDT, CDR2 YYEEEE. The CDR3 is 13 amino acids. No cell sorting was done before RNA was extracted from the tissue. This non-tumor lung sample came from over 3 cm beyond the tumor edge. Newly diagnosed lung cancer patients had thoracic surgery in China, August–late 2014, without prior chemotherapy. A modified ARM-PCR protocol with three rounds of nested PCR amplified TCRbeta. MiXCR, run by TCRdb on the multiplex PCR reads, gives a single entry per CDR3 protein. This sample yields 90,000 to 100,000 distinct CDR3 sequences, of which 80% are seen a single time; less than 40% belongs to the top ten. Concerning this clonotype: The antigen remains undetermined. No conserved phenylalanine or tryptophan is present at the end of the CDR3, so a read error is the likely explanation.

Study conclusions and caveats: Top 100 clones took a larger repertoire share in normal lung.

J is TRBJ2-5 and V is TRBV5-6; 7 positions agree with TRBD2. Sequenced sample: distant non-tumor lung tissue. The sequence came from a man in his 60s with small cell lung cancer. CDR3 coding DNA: TGTGCCAGCAGTTCTAGCGGTTGGGAGACTCAGTACTAC. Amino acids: CASSSSGWETQYY.